The source of this T cell receptor (beta chain) is a study of T cells during gluten challenge in celiac disease (dated by TCRdb to the late 2010s). General notes on the study: Paired single-cell TCR sequencing was performed for several challenge participants showing a significant rise in HLA-DQ:gluten tetramer-binding T cells. On the Illumina MiSeq, single-cell libraries were sequenced paired-end 250 bp and bulk libraries were sequenced paired-end 300 bp. Blood was collected at baseline, day 6 and day 14 of the challenge, whereas duodenal biopsies were collected at baseline and day 14.

The library was made by single-cell sequencing. Data came from an Illumina MiSeq. Three nested PCRs with multiplexed primers covering all TRA and TRB V genes were used to amplify paired single-cell TCR-alpha and TCR-beta sequences. The paper's processing steps were these. Reads were preprocessed with selected pRESTO steps, and V, D, J genes and CDR3 junctions were assigned with IMGT/HighV-QUEST. A single cell was kept only if the cell was a valid singleton with no more than three chains, each backed by 100 or more reads. A clonotype was defined by identical paired TCR-alpha/beta nucleotide sequences, and sharing across patients of only about 0.2% pointed to negligible cross-contamination. In samples containing more than 20 cells, repertoire diversity was estimated using an undersampling-corrected Shannon index. In TCRdb, the public reads were trimmed at Q25 with fastp and aligned with MiXCR, with productive beta chains retained. When rows share a CDR3 protein, they turn into one entry using the most common DNA and genes. TCRdb, not the original authors, processed these V and J calls. A total of 250 or so distinct CDR3 sequences appear in this sample, around 15% of them only once. The top ten clones comprise about 40% of the sample.

What the research found in general, with its limitations: Clonal expansion rose on day 6, as shown by reduced sample-corrected Shannon diversity of circulating gluten-specific T cells. Across several patients, about 12-45% of single-cell TCR-alpha/beta clonotypes at the latest time point were also present at baseline; bulk data gave about 52-55%. The circulating gluten-specific T cells hit their peak on day 6, and the day-6 repertoire seemed to be made up largely of expanded preexisting memory clonotypes.

At the junction V is shortened by 0 bases and J by 4 bases; bases outside the gene matches: 3. The CDR3 runs 15 residues from the cysteine to the phenylalanine. The only DNA kept is the CDR3, 45 bases in frame from the first base. Based on the germline V gene, the CDR1 and CDR2 sequences are SGHDT and YYEEEE. Taking its sample share into account, this clonotype is medium-sized (0.01 to 0.1%). No much larger clone is present one base from it, and per-base qualities are unavailable. For blood cells, the gate was set on tetramer-binding CD4+ effector-memory gut-homing T cells, defined as CD3+, CD45RA-, CD62L- and integrin beta7+, with lineage markers excluded. To study recall of gluten-specific T cells, treated celiac disease patients who were on a gluten-free diet went through a 14-day oral dietary gluten challenge. Sorting was done on an Aria II cell sorter as single cells, plus in bulk whenever tetramer-positive cells were relatively numerous. Peripheral blood mononuclear cells were isolated using Ficoll density gradient centrifugation and were cryopreserved prior to staining. Thawed cells were stained with a pool of PE-conjugated HLA-DQ:gluten tetramers presenting immunodominant gluten epitopes before sorting of tetramer-binding CD4+ T cells. Following HLA-DQ:gluten tetramer staining, tetramer-based enrichment was performed on blood samples.

The source of this sequence is a female donor with celiac disease. The specimen was gluten-specific CD4+ T cells sorted from blood using tetramers, collected at baseline or on day 6, 14 or 28 of gluten challenge (not recorded which). Here the chain combines TRBV5-6 and TRBJ1-2; TRBD1 lines up with 10 middle nucleotides. The DNA sequence reads TGTGCCAGCAGCTTGGCCGGGACAGGGGCCTATGGCTACACCTTC. This sequence encodes CASSLAGTGAYGYTF.